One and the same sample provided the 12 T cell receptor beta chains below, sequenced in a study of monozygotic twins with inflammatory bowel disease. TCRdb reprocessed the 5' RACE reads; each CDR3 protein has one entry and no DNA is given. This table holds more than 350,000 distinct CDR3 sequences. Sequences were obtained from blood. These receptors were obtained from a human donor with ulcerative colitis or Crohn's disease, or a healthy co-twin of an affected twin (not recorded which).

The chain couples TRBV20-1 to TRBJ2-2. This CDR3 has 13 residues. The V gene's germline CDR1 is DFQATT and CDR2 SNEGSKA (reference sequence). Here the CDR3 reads CSASGHADGELFF.

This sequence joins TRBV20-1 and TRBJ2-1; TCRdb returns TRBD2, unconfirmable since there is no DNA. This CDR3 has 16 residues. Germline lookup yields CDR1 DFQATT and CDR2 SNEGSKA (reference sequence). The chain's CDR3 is CSARVSGGWSYNEQFF.

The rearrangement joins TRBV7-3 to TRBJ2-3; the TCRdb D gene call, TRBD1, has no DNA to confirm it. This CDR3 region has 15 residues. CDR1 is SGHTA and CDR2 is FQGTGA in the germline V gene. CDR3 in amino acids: CASSLTQGSTDTQYF.

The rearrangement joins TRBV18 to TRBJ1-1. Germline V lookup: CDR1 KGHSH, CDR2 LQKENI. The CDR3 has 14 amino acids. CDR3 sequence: CASSPPSTNTEAFF.

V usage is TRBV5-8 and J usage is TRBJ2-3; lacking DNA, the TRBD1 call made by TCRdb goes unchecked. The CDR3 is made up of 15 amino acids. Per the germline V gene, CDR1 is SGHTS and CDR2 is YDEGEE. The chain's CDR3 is CASRAGTASTDTQYF. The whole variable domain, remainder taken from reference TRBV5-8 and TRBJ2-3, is EAGVTQSPTHLIKTRGQQATLRCSPISGHTSVYWYQQALGLGLQFLLWYDEGEERNRGNFPPRFSGRQFPNYSSELNVNALELEDSALYLCASRAGTASTDTQYFGPGTRLTVL.

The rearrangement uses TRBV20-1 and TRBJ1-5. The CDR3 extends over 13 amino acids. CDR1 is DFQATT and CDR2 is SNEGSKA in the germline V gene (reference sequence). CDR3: CSANWEVGQPQHF.

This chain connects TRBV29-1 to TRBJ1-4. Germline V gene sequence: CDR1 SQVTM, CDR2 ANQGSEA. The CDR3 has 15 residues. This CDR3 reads CSVEEVQGTNEKLFF.

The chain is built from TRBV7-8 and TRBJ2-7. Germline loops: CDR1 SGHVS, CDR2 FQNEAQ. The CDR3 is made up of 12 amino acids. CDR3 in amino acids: CASSMSSYEQYF.

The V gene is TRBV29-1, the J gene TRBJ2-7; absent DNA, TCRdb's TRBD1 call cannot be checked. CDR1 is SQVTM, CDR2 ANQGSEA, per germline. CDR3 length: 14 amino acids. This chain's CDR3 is CSAGGGQASYEQYF.

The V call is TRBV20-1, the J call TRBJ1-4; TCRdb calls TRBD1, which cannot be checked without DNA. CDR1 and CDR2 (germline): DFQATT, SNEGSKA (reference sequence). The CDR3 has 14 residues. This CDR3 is CSAETGAGEEKLFF.

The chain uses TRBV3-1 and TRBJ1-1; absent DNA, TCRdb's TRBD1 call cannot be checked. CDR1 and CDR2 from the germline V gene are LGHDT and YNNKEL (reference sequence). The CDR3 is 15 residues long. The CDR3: CASSPPRGSLAGAFF.

The CDR3 loop is CASSSVGGGWYEQYF. V is TRBV6-5 and J is TRBJ2-7; TCRdb returns TRBD2, unconfirmable since there is no DNA. The CDR3 totals 15 residues. CDR1 is MNHEY and CDR2 is SVGAGI in the germline V gene.